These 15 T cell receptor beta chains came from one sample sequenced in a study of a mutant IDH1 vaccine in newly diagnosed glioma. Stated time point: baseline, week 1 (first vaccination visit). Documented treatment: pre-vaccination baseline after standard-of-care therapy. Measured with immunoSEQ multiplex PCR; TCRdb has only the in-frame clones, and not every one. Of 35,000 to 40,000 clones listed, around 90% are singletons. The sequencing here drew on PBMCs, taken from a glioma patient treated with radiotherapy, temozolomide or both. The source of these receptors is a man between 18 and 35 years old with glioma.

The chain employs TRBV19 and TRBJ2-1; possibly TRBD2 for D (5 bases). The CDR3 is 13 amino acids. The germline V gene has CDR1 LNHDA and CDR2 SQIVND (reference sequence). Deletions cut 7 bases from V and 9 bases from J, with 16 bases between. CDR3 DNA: TGTGCCAGTAACGTCGGCGGAGAGGGTGAGCAGTTCTTC. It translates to CASNVGGEGEQFF.

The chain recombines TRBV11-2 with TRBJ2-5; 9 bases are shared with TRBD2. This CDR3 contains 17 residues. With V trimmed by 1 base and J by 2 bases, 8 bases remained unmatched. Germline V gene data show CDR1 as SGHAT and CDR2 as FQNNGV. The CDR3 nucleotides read TGTGCCAGCAGCTTAGTCCGAAGACTAGCGGCTCAAGAGACCCAGTACTTC. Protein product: CASSLVRRLAAQETQYF.

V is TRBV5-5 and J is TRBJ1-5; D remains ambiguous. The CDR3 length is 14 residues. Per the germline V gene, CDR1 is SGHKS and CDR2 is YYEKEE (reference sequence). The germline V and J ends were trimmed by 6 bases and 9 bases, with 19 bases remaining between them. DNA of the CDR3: TGTGCCAGCACCCCGTCGGGCTCGATAGGGCCCCAGCATTTT. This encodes CASTPSGSIGPQHF. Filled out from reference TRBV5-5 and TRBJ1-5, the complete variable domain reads DAGVTQSPTHLIKTRGQQVTLRCSPISGHKSVSWYQQVLGQGPQFIFQYYEKEERGRGNFPDRFSARQFPNYSSELNVNALLLGDSALYLCASTPSGSIGPQHFGDGTRLSIL.

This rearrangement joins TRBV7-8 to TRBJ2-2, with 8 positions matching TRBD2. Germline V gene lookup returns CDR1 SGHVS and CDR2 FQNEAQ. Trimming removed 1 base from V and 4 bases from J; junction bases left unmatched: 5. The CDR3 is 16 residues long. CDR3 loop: CASSLDGLAFTGELFF. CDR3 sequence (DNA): TGTGCCAGCAGCTTAGACGGACTAGCCTTCACCGGGGAGCTGTTTTTT.

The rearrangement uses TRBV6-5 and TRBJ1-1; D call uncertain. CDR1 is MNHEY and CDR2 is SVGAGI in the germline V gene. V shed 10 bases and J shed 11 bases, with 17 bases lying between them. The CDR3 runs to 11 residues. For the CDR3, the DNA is TGTGCCACCTACGAAGGGTGGGAGGCTTTCTTT. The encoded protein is CATYEGWEAFF.

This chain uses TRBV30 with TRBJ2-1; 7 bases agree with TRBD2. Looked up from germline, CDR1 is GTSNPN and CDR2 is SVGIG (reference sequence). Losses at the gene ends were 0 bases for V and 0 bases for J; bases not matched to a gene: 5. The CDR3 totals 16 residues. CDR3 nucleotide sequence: TGTGCCTGGAGTGTACTGAGCGGGAACTCCTACAATGAGCAGTTCTTC. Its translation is CAWSVLSGNSYNEQFF.

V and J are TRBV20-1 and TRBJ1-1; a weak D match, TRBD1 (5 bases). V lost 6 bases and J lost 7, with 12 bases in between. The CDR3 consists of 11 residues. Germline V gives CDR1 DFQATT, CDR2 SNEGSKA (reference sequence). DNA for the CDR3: TGCAGTGCCCTCCGGGACCTTGAAGCTTTCTTT. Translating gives CSALRDLEAFF.

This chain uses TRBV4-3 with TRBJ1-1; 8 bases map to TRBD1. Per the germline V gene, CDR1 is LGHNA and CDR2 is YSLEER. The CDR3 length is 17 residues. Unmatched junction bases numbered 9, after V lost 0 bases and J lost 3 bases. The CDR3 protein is CASSQDIAGGWDTEAFF. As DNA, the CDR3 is TGCGCCAGCAGCCAAGATATAGCAGGGGGCTGGGACACTGAAGCTTTCTTT.

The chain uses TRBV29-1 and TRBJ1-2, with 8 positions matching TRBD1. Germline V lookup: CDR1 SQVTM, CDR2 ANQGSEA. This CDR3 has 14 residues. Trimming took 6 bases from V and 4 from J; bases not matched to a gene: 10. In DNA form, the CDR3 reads TGCAGCGTCGCGACAGGGGCCGCGTCCTATGGCTACACCTTC. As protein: CSVATGAASYGYTF.

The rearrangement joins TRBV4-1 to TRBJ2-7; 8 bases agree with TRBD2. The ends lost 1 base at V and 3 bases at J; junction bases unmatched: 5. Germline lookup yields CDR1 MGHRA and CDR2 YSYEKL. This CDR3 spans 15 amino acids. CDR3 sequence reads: CASSQGSGSLYEQYF. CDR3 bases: TGCGCCAGCAGCCAAGGGAGCGGGAGTCTCTACGAGCAGTACTTC.

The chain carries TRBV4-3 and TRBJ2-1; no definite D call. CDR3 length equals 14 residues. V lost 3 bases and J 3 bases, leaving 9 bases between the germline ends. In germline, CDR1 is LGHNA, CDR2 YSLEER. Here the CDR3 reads CASSQGKGYNEQFF. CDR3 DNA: TGCGCCAGCAGCCAGGGTAAAGGCTACAATGAGCAGTTCTTC.

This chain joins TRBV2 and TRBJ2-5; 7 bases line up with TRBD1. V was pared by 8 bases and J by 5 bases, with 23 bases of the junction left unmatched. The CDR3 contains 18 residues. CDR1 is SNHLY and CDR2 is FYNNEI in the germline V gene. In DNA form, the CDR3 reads TGTGCCAGCGAAGGGGGCGAAGGGGCCAGGATATTCGCGGAGACCCAGTACTTC. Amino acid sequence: CASEGGEGARIFAETQYF.

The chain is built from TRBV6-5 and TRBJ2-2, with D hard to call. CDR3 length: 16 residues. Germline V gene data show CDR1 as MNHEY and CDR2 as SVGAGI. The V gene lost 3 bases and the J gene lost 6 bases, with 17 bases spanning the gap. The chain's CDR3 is CASSYRVRVEAGELFF. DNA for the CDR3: TGTGCCAGCAGTTATCGGGTACGGGTGGAAGCCGGGGAGCTGTTTTTT.

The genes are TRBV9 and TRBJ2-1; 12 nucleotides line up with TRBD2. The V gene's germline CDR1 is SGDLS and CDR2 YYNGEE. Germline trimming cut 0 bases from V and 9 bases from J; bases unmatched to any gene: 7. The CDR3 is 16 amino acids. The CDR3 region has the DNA TGTGCCAGCAGCGTAGCTCCGGGACTAGCGGGCTTTGAGCAGTTCTTC. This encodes CASSVAPGLAGFEQFF.

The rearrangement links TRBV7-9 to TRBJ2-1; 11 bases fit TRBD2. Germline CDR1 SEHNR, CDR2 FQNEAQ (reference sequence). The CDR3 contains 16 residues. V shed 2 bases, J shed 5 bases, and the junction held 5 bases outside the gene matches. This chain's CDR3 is CASSLILAGANNEQFF. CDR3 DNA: TGTGCCAGCAGCTTAATACTAGCGGGAGCGAACAATGAGCAGTTCTTC.